The next 32 T cell receptor beta chains were all read from a single sample in a study of shared clonotypes between healthy human individuals. CD8 cells regarded as naive lacked CD45RO, were positively chosen for CCR7, and omitted terminally differentiated effector memory CD45RA+ cells. TCRdb's table, derived via immunoSEQ multiplex PCR, lists solely in-frame clones and lacks some. This table holds hundreds of thousands of clones, roughly 95% found once. Source material: naive CD8+ T cells sorted from blood. Receptors were obtained from a woman younger than 45 in good health.

The chain carries TRBV5-6 and TRBJ2-7; the match to TRBD1 covers 7 bases. This CDR3 has 14 residues. V lost 4 bases and J lost 3; bases outside the gene matches: 7. In germline, CDR1 is SGHDT, CDR2 YYEEEE. The DNA for the CDR3 is TGTGCCAGCAGCACAAGACAGGGCATCTACGAGCAGTACTTC. Translation: CASSTRQGIYEQYF. The variable domain in full, completed from reference TRBV5-6 and TRBJ2-7, reads DAGVTQSPTHLIKTRGQQVTLRCSPKSGHDTVSWYQQALGQGPQFIFQYYEEEERQRGNFPDRFSGHQFPNYSSELNVNALLLGDSALYLCASSTRQGIYEQYFGPGTRLTVT.

The rearrangement links TRBV29-1 to TRBJ2-3, with D perhaps matching TRBD2 (6 bases). The length of the CDR3 is 12 residues. The germline gives CDR1 SQVTM, CDR2 ANQGSEA. CDR3 nucleotides: TGCGTTGGACTACTCCATTCAGATACGCAGTATTTT. It translates to CVGLLHSDTQYF.

The chain links TRBV4-2 to TRBJ2-7; D is undetermined. Trimming took off 0 bases at V and 1 base at J, with 13 bases between the two ends. This CDR3 has 16 amino acids. Germline CDR1 LGHNA, CDR2 YNFKEQ. The CDR3 here is CASSQDGKDGSYEQYF. The CDR3, as DNA: TGTGCCAGCAGCCAAGATGGGAAGGACGGGTCCTACGAGCAGTACTTC.

The rearrangement joins TRBV4-2 to TRBJ1-5; a possible D gene is TRBD1 (6 bases). Germline V gives CDR1 LGHNA, CDR2 YNFKEQ. V was cut by 4 bases and J by 5 bases, with 15 bases left in between. The CDR3 runs 15 residues. CDR3 DNA sequence: TGTGCCAGCAGCCTATACATGACAGGCGATCAGCCCCAGCATTTT. Protein: CASSLYMTGDQPQHF.

V and J are TRBV11-2 and TRBJ2-3; weak D call: TRBD1 (6 bases). CDR3 length: 15 amino acids. In germline, CDR1 is SGHAT, CDR2 FQNNGV. V shed 5 bases and J shed 2 bases, with 14 bases lying between them. The CDR3 region is CASSGRRTATDTQYF. The CDR3 nucleotides are TGTGCCAGCAGCGGCCGAAGGACAGCCACAGATACGCAGTATTTT.

The chain is built from TRBV6-1 and TRBJ2-7, with D hard to call. This CDR3 is 12 amino acids long. Deletions cut 7 bases from V and 4 bases from J, with 11 bases between. The germline CDR1 and CDR2 sequences are MNHNS and SASEGT. CDR3 DNA: TGTGCCAGCATTCACACCAATTACGAGCAGTACTTC. It encodes CASIHTNYEQYF.

J is TRBJ2-7 and V is TRBV13, with 8 nucleotides matching TRBD2. The germline CDR1 and CDR2 sequences are PRHDT and FYEKMQ (reference sequence). The CDR3 extends over 13 amino acids. After removal of 7 bases from V and 3 bases from J, the junction contained 5 bases not matched to a gene. The CDR3 DNA follows: TGTGCCAGCACCTCTGCGGGGGGCTACGAGCAGTACTTC. Translation: CASTSAGGYEQYF.

V usage is TRBV27 and J usage is TRBJ2-7, with 9 bases lining up with TRBD1. The ends lost 6 bases at V and 3 bases at J; junction bases unmatched: 9. The germline V gene encodes CDR1 MNHEY and CDR2 SMNVEV (reference sequence). The CDR3 extends over 15 amino acids. In DNA form, the CDR3 reads TGTGCCAGCAGACTCGGGACAGGGCTGAACTACGAGCAGTACTTC. It yields the protein CASRLGTGLNYEQYF.

The chain carries TRBV27 and TRBJ1-5; 8 bases agree with TRBD1. Trimming took 4 bases from V and 5 from J; bases not matched to a gene: 1. The germline V gene has CDR1 MNHEY and CDR2 SMNVEV (reference sequence). This CDR3 has 13 residues. CDR3 region: CASSSQGDQPQHF. In DNA form, the CDR3 reads TGTGCCAGCAGTTCACAGGGGGATCAGCCCCAGCATTTT.

The V gene is TRBV27, the J gene TRBJ1-1, with 7 bases aligning to TRBD1. V lost 8 bases, J lost 3 bases, and 12 bases stayed unmatched. CDR3 length equals 15 residues. Germline V CDR1 and CDR2: MNHEY, SMNVEV (reference sequence). CDR3 in DNA: TGTGCCAGCGGTTCTACCGGGACAGCCTACACTGAAGCTTTCTTT. Translated, it gives CASGSTGTAYTEAFF.

J is TRBJ2-5 and V is TRBV27; 7 positions match TRBD1. The CDR3 totals 13 residues. V shed 8 bases and J 5 bases; nucleotides not matched to a gene: 8. Germline values: CDR1 MNHEY, CDR2 SMNVEV (reference sequence). In DNA form, the CDR3 reads TGTGCCAGCGGATACAGGGGCGGGGAGACCCAGTACTTC. Residues: CASGYRGGETQYF.

V gene TRBV2 combines with J gene TRBJ2-7; 7 bases fit TRBD2. J was trimmed by 1 base and V by 5 bases; bases with no gene match: 11. The CDR3 sequence is 16 residues long. Germline V gene sequence: CDR1 SNHLY, CDR2 FYNNEI. Here the CDR3 DNA reads TGTGCCAGCAGTTCTTTAGCGGGCCCCGGGTCCTACGAGCAGTACTTC. It translates to CASSSLAGPGSYEQYF.

V is TRBV19 and J is TRBJ2-5; perhaps TRBD2 as D (6 bases). Germline V gives CDR1 LNHDA, CDR2 SQIVND (reference sequence). Between the trimmed V and J ends, which lost 3 bases and 1 base, there was a span of 21 bases. The CDR3 is made up of 18 amino acids. This CDR3 is CASSIEFPGLIAQETQYF. CDR3 bases: TGTGCCAGTAGTATCGAATTTCCGGGACTTATCGCCCAAGAGACCCAGTACTTC. The complete variable domain, with remaining parts taken from reference TRBV19 and TRBJ2-5, reads DGGITQSPKYLFRKEGQNVTLSCEQNLNHDAMYWYRQDPGQGLRLIYYSQIVNDFQKGDIAEGYSVSREKKESFPLTVTSAQKNPTAFYLCASSIEFPGLIAQETQYFGPGTRLLVL.

The rearrangement uses TRBV28 and TRBJ2-7; 8 bases match TRBD1. V shed 5 bases, J shed 3 bases, and the junction held 6 bases outside the gene matches. The CDR3 extends over 14 amino acids. The germline V gene encodes CDR1 MDHEN and CDR2 SYDVKM. The CDR3, as DNA: TGTGCCAGCAGTCCGGGACAGGACATCTACGAGCAGTACTTC. It codes for CASSPGQDIYEQYF.

This clone turned up a few times. Other DNA sequences in the sample encode the same CDR3. The CDR3 region is CASSLRGSYEQYF. For the CDR3, the DNA is TGTGCCAGCAGTTTGCGGGGCTCCTACGAGCAGTACTTC. The chain combines TRBV27 with TRBJ2-7, with D perhaps TRBD2 (6 bases). Germline lookup yields CDR1 MNHEY and CDR2 SMNVEV (reference sequence). The CDR3 sequence is 13 residues long. V was clipped by 3 bases and J by 0 bases, with 6 bases between them.

About this clone: Other DNA sequences in the sample encode the same CDR3. CDR3 region: CASSVLAGGTDTQYF. The CDR3 region has the DNA TGTGCCAGCAGTGTTCTAGCGGGAGGTACAGATACGCAGTATTTT. The chain is built from TRBV6-1 and TRBJ2-3, with 11 bases fitting TRBD2. This CDR3 spans 15 amino acids. Germline V CDR1 and CDR2: MNHNS, SASEGT. The ends lost 4 bases at V and 3 bases at J; junction bases unmatched: 3.

This clone was seen only once. This chain connects TRBV13 to TRBJ2-5; TRBD2 matches 11 bases. The CDR3 loop spans 16 amino acids. V dropped 5 bases and J dropped 0; count of bases not matched to a gene: 5. CDR1 PRHDT and CDR2 FYEKMQ come from the germline V gene (reference sequence). In DNA, the CDR3 is TGTGCCAGCAGCAGACGACTAGCGGGGTACCAAGAGACCCAGTACTTC. This codes for CASSRRLAGYQETQYF.

The J gene is TRBJ2-7, the V gene TRBV2; TRBD1 matches at 7 bases. Germline-derived CDR1 and CDR2 are SNHLY and FYNNEI. J lost 5 bases, V lost 4 bases, and 14 bases had no gene match. CDR3 size: 16 residues. The CDR3 protein is CASSGIRDSIEHEQYF. The CDR3, as DNA: TGTGCCAGCAGTGGGATCCGGGACAGTATCGAGCACGAGCAGTACTTC.

Concerning this clone: The sample carries other DNA sequences with the same CDR3. This rearrangement joins TRBV7-9 to TRBJ2-1; TRBD1 matches 8 bases. J was trimmed by 2 bases and V by 1 base; bases with no gene match: 4. CDR3 length: 16 residues. Germline values: CDR1 SEHNR, CDR2 FQNEAQ (reference sequence). CDR3 sequence: CASSLVAGGPYNEQFF. The CDR3 nucleotides read TGTGCCAGCAGCTTAGTTGCAGGGGGCCCCTACAATGAGCAGTTCTTC.

CDR3: CASSFVGTGEYWETQYF. The CDR3 bases are TGTGCCAGCAGCTTCGTCGGGACAGGGGAATATTGGGAGACCCAGTACTTC. The chain links TRBV5-4 to TRBJ2-5, with 10 positions matching TRBD1. The ends lost 2 bases at V and 5 bases at J; junction bases unmatched: 12. Germline CDR1 SGHNT, CDR2 YYREEE (reference sequence). The CDR3 is 17 residues long.

The chain combines TRBV28 with TRBJ1-1; tentative D call: TRBD1 (6 bases). Per germline, CDR1 MDHEN and CDR2 SYDVKM. The CDR3 length is 14 residues. V lost 5 bases to trimming and J lost 7 bases, with 17 bases between them. CDR3 DNA: TGTGCCAGCAGTCCCCGGACAGCGCTCATTGAAGCTTTCTTT. It codes for CASSPRTALIEAFF.

In this sample, this clone turned up once. The chain links TRBV5-6 to TRBJ1-4; D gene uncertain. V lost 2 bases, J lost 0 bases, and 5 bases lay in between. CDR1 is SGHDT and CDR2 is YYEEEE in the germline V gene. The CDR3 extends over 14 amino acids. Here the CDR3 DNA reads TGTGCCAGCAGCTTCACCTCAACTAATGAAAAACTGTTTTTT. Translation: CASSFTSTNEKLFF.

As to this clone: In the same sample, other DNA sequences code for this CDR3. V is TRBV7-3 and J is TRBJ2-3; the match to TRBD2 covers 7 bases. The junction had 4 bases not matched to a gene; V was cut back by 4 bases and J by 0 bases. The CDR3 length is 15 residues. CDR1 and CDR2 (germline): SGHTA, FQGTGA. Here the CDR3 reads CASSSLATSTDTQYF. The CDR3 region has the DNA TGTGCCAGCAGCTCACTAGCGACCAGCACAGATACGCAGTATTTT.

The chain combines TRBV2 with TRBJ2-7; D possibly corresponds to TRBD1 (5 bases). Trimming shortened V by 5 bases and J by 4 bases, and 15 bases separated the two germline ends. This CDR3 spans 14 amino acids. Germline lookup yields CDR1 SNHLY and CDR2 FYNNEI. CDR3 region: CASSQGAVGYEQYF. In DNA form, the CDR3 reads TGTGCCAGCAGTCAAGGGGCAGTGGGGTACGAGCAGTACTTC.

V gene TRBV7-2 combines with J gene TRBJ2-3; D unclear. The CDR3 consists of 16 residues. V was shortened by 2 bases and J by 0 bases, with 12 bases between the two germline ends. Germline assignment: CDR1 SGHTA and CDR2 FQGNSA. CDR3 sequence reads: CASSLWSAPSTDTQYF. As DNA, the CDR3 is TGTGCCAGCAGCTTATGGTCGGCTCCAAGCACAGATACGCAGTATTTT.

This chain links TRBV7-9 with TRBJ2-7; 7 bases fit TRBD1. The ends lost 5 bases at V and 7 bases at J; junction bases unmatched: 5. Germline V lookup: CDR1 SEHNR, CDR2 FQNEAQ (reference sequence). CDR3 size: 12 residues. The CDR3 region is CASSEGAREQYF. CDR3 sequence (DNA): TGTGCCAGCAGCGAGGGGGCGCGTGAGCAGTACTTC.

V and J are TRBV14 and TRBJ1-3; D uncertain. V lost 0 bases, J lost 0 bases, and 12 bases lay in between. The CDR3 loop spans 17 amino acids. CDR1 is SGHDN, CDR2 FVKESK, per germline. CDR3 nucleotide sequence: TGTGCCAGCAGCCAAGATCAGGCAGGACGCTCTGGAAACACCATATATTTT. This gives the protein CASSQDQAGRSGNTIYF.

The table lists this clone with a count of one. The V gene is TRBV28, the J gene TRBJ2-7, with D uncertain. Germline CDR1 reads MDHEN; CDR2 reads SYDVKM. This CDR3 region has 12 residues. Trimming took off 3 bases at V and 6 bases at J, with 9 bases between the two ends. The CDR3: CASSFSPGEQYF. The CDR3 region has the DNA TGTGCCAGCAGTTTCTCGCCCGGCGAGCAGTACTTC.

The chain carries TRBV28 and TRBJ2-5; 11 bases are shared with TRBD2. Germline CDR1 MDHEN, CDR2 SYDVKM. Trimming removed 6 bases from V and 1 base from J; junction bases left unmatched: 10. This CDR3 spans 17 amino acids. DNA for the CDR3: TGTGCCAGCAGGCAACTAGCGGGAGTGGCTCGCCAAGAGACCCAGTACTTC. Its translation: CASRQLAGVARQETQYF.

The chain uses TRBV7-9 and TRBJ2-1, with 11 positions matching TRBD2. There are 18 residues in the CDR3. V was pared by 1 base and J by 6 bases, with 11 bases of the junction left unmatched. CDR1 and CDR2 (germline): SEHNR, FQNEAQ (reference sequence). CDR3 sequence: CASSLGPTGSGRANEQFF. DNA of the CDR3: TGTGCCAGCAGCTTAGGCCCGACAGGTAGCGGGAGGGCCAATGAGCAGTTCTTC.

The J gene is TRBJ1-1, the V gene TRBV28, with a tentative D call TRBD1 (5 bases). This CDR3 contains 16 residues. Germline V gives CDR1 MDHEN, CDR2 SYDVKM. The ends were cut back, 2 bases at V and 3 bases at J, with 16 bases in the middle. CDR3 sequence: CASSLGAGNGDTEAFF. For the CDR3, the DNA is TGTGCCAGCAGTTTAGGGGCAGGGAATGGGGACACTGAAGCTTTCTTT.

The rearrangement uses TRBV6-1 and TRBJ2-7; D possibly corresponds to TRBD2 (6 bases). This CDR3 contains 15 residues. Germline V gives CDR1 MNHNS, CDR2 SASEGT. V gave up 1 base and J gave up 1 base, with 11 bases separating them. The CDR3 is CASSEGIAESYEQYF. Written as DNA, the CDR3 is TGTGCCAGCAGTGAAGGGATAGCGGAGTCCTACGAGCAGTACTTC.